What follows describes a single T cell receptor beta chain. Germline V gene lookup returns CDR1 KGHSH and CDR2 LQKENI. The CDR3 consists of 15 residues. V shed 0 bases, J shed 15 bases, and the junction held 11 bases outside the gene matches. These data originate in a study of blood T cell repertoires in COVID-19. Background on the study: From T cells, B-cell-depleted T cells, or PBMCs came the material, which was cDNA or gDNA.

Original data processing: Reference gene primer amplification gave estimated nucleated cell counts. Clones were read by immunoSEQ multiplex PCR, and TCRdb kept only the in-frame ones, dropping some. Clonal size and the V and J genes are those of that table, whereas D and trimming came from the DNA. The sample holds about 180,000 clones, roughly 84% seen once. Participant reports of clinical history set cohort assignment. Source material: PBMCs or T cells enriched from blood (not recorded which). The TCR comes from a human donor with acute COVID-19. The donor label of this sample is uncertain. The chain carries TRBV18 and TRBJ2-1, with 10 positions matching TRBD2. CDR3 in amino acids: CASSPPEALSGGMFF. In nucleotides, the CDR3 is TGTGCCAGCTCACCACCGGAAGCCCTTAGCGGGGGGATGTTCTTC.